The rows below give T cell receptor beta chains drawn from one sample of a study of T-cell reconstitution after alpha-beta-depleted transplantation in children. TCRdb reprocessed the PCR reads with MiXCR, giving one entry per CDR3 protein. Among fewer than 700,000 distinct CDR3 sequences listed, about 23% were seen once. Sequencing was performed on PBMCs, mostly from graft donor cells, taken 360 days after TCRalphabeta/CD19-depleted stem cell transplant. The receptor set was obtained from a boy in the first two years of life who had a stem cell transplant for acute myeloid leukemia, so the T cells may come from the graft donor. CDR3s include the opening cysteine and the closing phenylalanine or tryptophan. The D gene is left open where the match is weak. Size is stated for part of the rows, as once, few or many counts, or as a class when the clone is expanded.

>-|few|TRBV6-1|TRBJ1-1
CASSGLNSFIGRSNTEAFF
TGTGCCAGCAGTGGCCTCAATTCCTTCATTGGACGGTCCAACACTGAAGCTTTCTTT
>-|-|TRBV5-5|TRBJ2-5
CASSLNGGPGETQYF
TGTGCCAGCAGCTTAAACGGGGGGCCGGGGGAGACCCAGTACTTC
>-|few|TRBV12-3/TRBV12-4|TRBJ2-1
CASSFRGDNEQFF
TGTGCCAGCAGTTTCAGAGGGGACAATGAGCAGTTCTTC
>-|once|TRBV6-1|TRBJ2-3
CASSEQIGTEPVDTQYF
TGTGCCAGCAGTGAACAGATTGGGACGGAGCCCGTGGATACGCAGTATTTT
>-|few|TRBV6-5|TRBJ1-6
CASSYSTPARNSPLHF
TGTGCCAGCAGTTACTCGACCCCCGCGCGTAATTCACCCCTCCACTTT
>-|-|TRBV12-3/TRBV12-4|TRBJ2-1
CASSLGGVQFF
TGTGCCAGCAGTTTAGGCGGGGTGCAGTTCTTC
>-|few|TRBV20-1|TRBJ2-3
CSAHGRDRTDTQYF
TGCAGTGCCCACGGTAGGGACCGCACAGATACGCAGTATTTT
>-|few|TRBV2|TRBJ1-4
CASSERRNEKLFF
TGTGCCAGCAGTGAACGACGCAATGAAAAACTGTTTTTT
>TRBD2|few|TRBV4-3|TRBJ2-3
CASSQGVAGGLTDTQYF
TGCGCCAGCAGCCAAGGAGTAGCGGGGGGGTTGACAGATACGCAGTATTTT
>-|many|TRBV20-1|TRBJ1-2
CSARYPLTGIDGYTF
TGCAGTGCTAGGTACCCTCTTACAGGGATTGATGGCTACACCTTC
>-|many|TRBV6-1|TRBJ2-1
CASRLIQANEQFF
TGTGCCAGCAGGCTGATACAGGCCAATGAGCAGTTCTTC
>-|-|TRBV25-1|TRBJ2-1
CASSELSKNEQFF
TGTGCCAGCAGTGAACTTAGTAAGAATGAGCAGTTCTTC
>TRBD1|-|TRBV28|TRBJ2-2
CASSFQAGGTGELFF
TGTGCCAGCAGTTTTCAGGCAGGGGGCACCGGGGAGCTGTTTTTT
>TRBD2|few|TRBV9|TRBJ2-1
CASSVATSSGGAYNEQFF
TGTGCCAGCAGCGTAGCTACTAGTAGCGGGGGGGCCTACAATGAGCAGTTCTTC
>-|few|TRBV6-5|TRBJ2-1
CASSWASPNEQFF
TGTGCCAGCAGTTGGGCTAGCCCCAATGAGCAGTTCTTC
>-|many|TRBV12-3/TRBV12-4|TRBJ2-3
CASSPAADTQYF
TGTGCCAGCAGCCCCGCGGCAGATACGCAGTATTTT